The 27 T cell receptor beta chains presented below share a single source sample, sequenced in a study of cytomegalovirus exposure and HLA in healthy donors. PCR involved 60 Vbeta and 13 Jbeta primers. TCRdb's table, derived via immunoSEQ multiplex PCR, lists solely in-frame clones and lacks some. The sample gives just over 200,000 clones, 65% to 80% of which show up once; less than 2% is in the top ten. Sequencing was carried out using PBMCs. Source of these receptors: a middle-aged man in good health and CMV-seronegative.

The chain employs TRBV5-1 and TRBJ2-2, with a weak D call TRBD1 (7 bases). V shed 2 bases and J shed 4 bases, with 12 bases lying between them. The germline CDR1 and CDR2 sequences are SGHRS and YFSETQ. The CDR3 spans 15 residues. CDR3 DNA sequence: TGCGCCAGCAGCTTCTCAGGGGGAGGCACCGGGGAGCTGTTTTTT. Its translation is CASSFSGGGTGELFF.

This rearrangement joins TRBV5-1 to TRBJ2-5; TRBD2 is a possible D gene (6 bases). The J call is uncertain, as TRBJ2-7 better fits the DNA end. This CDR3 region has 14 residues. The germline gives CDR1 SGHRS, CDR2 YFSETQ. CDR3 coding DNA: TGCGCCAGCAGCTCGAGGGGAGGAAGCTACGAGCAGTACTTC. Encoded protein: CASSSRGGSYEQYF.

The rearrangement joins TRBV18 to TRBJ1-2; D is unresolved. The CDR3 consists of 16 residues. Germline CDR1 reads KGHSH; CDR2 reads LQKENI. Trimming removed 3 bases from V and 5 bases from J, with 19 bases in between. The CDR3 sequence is CASSPIRTILGYGYTF. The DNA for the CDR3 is TGTGCCAGCTCACCGATCAGGACTATCTTGGGTTATGGCTACACCTTC.

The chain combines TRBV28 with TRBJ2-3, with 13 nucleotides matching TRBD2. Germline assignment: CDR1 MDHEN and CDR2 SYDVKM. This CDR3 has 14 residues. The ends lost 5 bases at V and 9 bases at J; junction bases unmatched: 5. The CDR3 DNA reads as TGTGCCAGCAGTACTAGCGGGAGGGGGGGGACGCAGTATTTT. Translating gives CASSTSGRGGTQYF.

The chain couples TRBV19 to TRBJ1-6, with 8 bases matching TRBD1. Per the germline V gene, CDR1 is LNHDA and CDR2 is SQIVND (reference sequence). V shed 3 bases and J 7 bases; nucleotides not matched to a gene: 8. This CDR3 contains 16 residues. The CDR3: CASSIFPTGENSPLHF. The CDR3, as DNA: TGTGCCAGTAGTATCTTCCCGACAGGGGAGAATTCACCCCTCCACTTT.

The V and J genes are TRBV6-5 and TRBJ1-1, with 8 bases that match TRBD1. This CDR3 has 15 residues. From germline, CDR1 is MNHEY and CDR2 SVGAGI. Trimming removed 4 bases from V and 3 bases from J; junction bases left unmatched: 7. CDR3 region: CASSSPRQGYTEAFF. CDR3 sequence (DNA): TGTGCCAGCAGTTCACCCCGACAGGGGTACACTGAAGCTTTCTTT.

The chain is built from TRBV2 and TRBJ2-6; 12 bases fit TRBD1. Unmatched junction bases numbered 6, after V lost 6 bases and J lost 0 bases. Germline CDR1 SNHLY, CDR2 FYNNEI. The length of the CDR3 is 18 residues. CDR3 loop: CASSRGQGAYSGANVLTF. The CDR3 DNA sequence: TGTGCCAGCAGCCGGGGACAGGGGGCTTACTCTGGGGCCAACGTCCTGACTTTC.

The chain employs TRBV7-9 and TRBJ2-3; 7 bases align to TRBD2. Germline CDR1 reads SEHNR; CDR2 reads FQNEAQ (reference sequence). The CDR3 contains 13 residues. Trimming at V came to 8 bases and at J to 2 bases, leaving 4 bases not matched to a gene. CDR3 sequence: CASQLADTDTQYF. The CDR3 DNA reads TGTGCCAGCCAGCTAGCGGACACAGATACGCAGTATTTT.

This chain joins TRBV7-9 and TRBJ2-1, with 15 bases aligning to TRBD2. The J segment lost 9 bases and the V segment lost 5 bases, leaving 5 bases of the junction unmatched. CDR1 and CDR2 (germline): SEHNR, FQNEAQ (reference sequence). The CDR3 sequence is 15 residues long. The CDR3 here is CASSQPGLAGGEQFF. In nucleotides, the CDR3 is TGTGCCAGCAGCCAGCCGGGACTAGCGGGAGGTGAGCAGTTCTTC.

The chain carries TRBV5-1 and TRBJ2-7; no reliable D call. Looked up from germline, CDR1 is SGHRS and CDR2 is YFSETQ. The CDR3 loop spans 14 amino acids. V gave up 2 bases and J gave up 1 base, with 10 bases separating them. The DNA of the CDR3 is TGCGCCAGCAGCTTCGAGCTGCTTTCCTACGAGCAGTACTTC. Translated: CASSFELLSYEQYF.

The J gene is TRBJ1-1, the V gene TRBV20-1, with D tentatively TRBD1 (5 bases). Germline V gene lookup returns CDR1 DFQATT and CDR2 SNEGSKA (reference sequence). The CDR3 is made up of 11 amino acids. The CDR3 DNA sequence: TGCATGATACCGGGGGTAACTGAAGCTTTCTTT. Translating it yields CMIPGVTEAFF.

CDR3: CASSFSRLAGANTGELFF. CDR3 sequence (DNA): TGTGCCAGCAGCTTCTCGAGACTAGCGGGCGCGAACACCGGGGAGCTGTTTTTT. V usage is TRBV7-3 and J usage is TRBJ2-2; TRBD2 aligns across 10 bases. The J segment lost 0 bases and the V segment lost 3 bases, leaving 7 bases of the junction unmatched. The CDR3 has 18 residues. CDR1 SGHTA and CDR2 FQGTGA come from the germline V gene.

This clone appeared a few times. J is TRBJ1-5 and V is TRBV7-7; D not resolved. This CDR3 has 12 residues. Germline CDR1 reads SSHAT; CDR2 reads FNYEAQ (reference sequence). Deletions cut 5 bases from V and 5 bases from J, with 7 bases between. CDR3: CASSLPDQPQHF. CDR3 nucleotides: TGTGCCAGCAGCCTCCCCGATCAGCCCCAGCATTTT.

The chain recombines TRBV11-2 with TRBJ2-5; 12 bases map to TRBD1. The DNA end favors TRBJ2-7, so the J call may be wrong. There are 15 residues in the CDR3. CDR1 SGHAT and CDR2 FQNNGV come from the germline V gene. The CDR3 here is CASSPVGTGGDEQYF. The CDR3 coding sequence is TGTGCCAGCAGCCCGGTGGGGACAGGGGGCGACGAGCAGTACTTC.

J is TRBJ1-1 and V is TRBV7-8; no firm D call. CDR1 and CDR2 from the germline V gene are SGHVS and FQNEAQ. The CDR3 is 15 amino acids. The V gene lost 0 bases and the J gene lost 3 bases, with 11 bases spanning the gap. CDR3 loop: CASSLAGRMDTEAFF. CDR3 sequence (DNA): TGTGCCAGCAGCTTAGCTGGCAGGATGGACACTGAAGCTTTCTTT.

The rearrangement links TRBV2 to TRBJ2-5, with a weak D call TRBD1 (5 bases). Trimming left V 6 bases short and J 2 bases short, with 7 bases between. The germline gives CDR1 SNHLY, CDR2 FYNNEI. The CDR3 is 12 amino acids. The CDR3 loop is CASRQAQETQYF. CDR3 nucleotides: TGTGCCAGCAGACAGGCGCAAGAGACCCAGTACTTC. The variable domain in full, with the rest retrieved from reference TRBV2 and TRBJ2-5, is EPEVTQTPSHQVTQMGQEVILRCVPISNHLYFYWYRQILGQKVEFLVSFYNNEISEKSEIFDDQFSVERPDGSNFTLKIRSTKLEDSAMYFCASRQAQETQYFGPGTRLLVL.

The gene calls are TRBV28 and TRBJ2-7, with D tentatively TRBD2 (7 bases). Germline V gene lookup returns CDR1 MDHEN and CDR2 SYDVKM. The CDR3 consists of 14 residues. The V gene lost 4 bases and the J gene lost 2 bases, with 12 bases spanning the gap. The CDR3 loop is CASSSGGSTYEQYF. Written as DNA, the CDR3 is TGTGCCAGCAGTTCGGGGGGCTCTACCTACGAGCAGTACTTC.

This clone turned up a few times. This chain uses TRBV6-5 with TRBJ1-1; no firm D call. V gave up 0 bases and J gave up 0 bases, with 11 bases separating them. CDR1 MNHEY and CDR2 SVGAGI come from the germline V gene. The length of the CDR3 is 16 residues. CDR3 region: CASSYSLGEMNTEAFF. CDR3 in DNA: TGTGCCAGCAGTTACTCCTTGGGCGAAATGAACACTGAAGCTTTCTTT.

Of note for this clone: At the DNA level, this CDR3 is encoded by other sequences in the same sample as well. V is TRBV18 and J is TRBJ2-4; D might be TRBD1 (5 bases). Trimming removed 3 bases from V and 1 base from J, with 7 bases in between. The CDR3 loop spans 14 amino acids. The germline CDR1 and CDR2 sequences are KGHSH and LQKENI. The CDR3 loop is CASSPGRAKNIQYF. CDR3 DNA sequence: TGTGCCAGCTCACCGGGGCGGGCCAAAAACATTCAGTACTTC.

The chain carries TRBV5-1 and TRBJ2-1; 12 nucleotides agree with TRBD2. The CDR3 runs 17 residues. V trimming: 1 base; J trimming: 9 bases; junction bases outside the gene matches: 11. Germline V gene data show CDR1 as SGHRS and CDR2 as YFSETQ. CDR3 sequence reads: CASSLSPTSGRRGEQFF. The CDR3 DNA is TGCGCCAGCAGCTTGTCCCCGACTAGCGGGAGAAGAGGTGAGCAGTTCTTC.

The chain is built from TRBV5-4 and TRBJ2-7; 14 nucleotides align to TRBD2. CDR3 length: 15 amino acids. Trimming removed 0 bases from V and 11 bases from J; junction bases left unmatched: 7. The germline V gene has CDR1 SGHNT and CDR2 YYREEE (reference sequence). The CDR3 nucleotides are TGTGCCAGCAGCTTGGAGGGGACTAGCGGGAGAGACAAGTACTTC. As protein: CASSLEGTSGRDKYF.

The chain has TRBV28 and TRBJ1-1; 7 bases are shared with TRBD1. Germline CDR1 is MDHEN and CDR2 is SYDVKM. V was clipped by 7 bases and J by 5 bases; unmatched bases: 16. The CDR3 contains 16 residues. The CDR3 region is CASNRKIGRGSTEAFF. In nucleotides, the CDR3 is TGTGCCAGCAATCGTAAGATTGGCAGGGGGTCTACTGAAGCTTTCTTT.

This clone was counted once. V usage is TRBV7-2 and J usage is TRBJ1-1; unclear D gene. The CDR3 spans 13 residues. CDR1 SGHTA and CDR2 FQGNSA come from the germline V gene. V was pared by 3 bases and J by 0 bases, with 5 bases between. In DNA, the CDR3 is TGTGCCAGCAGCTTCGGGATGAACACTGAAGCTTTCTTT. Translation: CASSFGMNTEAFF. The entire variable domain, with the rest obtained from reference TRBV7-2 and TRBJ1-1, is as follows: GAGVSQSPSNKVTEKGKDVELRCDPISGHTALYWYRQSLGQGLEFLIYFQGNSAPDKSGLPSDRFSAERTGGSVSTLTIQRTQQEDSAVYLCASSFGMNTEAFFGQGTRLTVV.

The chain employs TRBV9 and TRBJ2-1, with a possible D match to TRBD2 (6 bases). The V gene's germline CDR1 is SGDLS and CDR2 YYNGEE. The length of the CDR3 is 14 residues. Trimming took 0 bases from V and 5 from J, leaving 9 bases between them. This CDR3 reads CASSVGTTNNEQFF. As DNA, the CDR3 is TGTGCCAGCAGCGTAGGGACTACCAACAATGAGCAGTTCTTC.

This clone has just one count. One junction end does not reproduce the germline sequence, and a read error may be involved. CDR3 DNA sequence: TGCGCCAGCAGCTTGAGCTGGGAGTGGCCTTCGGGATCCTCCGAGCAGTACTTC. Amino acid sequence: CASSLSWEWPSGSSEQYF. The chain employs TRBV5-1 and TRBJ2-7; possible D gene TRBD2, 5 bases. The CDR3 is made up of 18 amino acids. Germline V gene data show CDR1 as SGHRS and CDR2 as YFSETQ. Variable domain in full (rest from reference TRBV5-1 and TRBJ2-7): KAGVTQTPRYLIKTRGQQVTLSCSPISGHRSVSWYQQTPGQGLQFLFEYFSETQRNKGNFPGRFSGRQFSNSRSEMNVSTLELGDSALYLCASSLSWEWPSGSSEQYFGPGTRLTVT.

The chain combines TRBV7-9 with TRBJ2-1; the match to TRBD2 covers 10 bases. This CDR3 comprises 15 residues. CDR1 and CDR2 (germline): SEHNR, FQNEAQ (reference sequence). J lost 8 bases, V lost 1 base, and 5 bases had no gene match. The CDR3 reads CASSLGTSGPYEQFF. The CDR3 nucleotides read TGTGCCAGCAGCTTAGGGACTAGCGGACCCTATGAGCAGTTCTTC.

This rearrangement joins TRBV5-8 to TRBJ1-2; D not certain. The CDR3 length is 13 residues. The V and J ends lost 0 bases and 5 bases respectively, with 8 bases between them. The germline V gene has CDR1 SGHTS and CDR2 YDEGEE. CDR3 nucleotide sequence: TGTGCCAGCAGCTTGGGCAGGATTTATGGCTACACCTTC. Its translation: CASSLGRIYGYTF.